This TCR beta chain was retrieved from a study of breast tumors, draining lymph nodes, adjacent tissues. Study observations and caveats: Tumors had less TCR diversity than lymph nodes, more than nontumor tissue. Findings are consistent with lymph node origin and intratumoral expansion of most tumor T cells.

Samples came from axillary lymph nodes draining the breast cancer. MiXCR, applied by TCRdb to the multiplex PCR reads, yields one record per CDR3 protein. The sample holds more than 250,000 distinct CDR3 sequences; over 30% are singletons and the top ten take about 1.2%. This clonotype was seen ten or more times. Antigen specificity is unknown. Germline V gene data show CDR1 as SGHVS and CDR2 as FQNEAQ. V was pared by 4 bases and J by 0 bases, with 9 bases between. This CDR3 comprises 15 residues. The clonotype comes from a female donor with breast cancer. Some clones in this sample may be carry-over from other donors' samples. Sequenced: axillary lymph node tissue. V gene TRBV7-8 combines with J gene TRBJ1-4; D is uncertain. The CDR3 loop reads CASSSSGTTNEKLFF. DNA for the CDR3: TGTGCCAGCAGCTCCTCAGGAACAACTAATGAAAAACTGTTTTTT.